This is a list of T cell receptor beta chains from one sample in a study of blood T cell repertoires in COVID-19. Profiled with immunoSEQ multiplex PCR; TCRdb holds only in-frame clones, not every one. This table has 84,000 or so clones, roughly 78% appearing once. The sample comprised peripheral blood. These receptors all come from an elderly woman with acute or convalescent COVID-19. Both conserved end residues are part of each CDR3. The D gene is left open where the match is weak. Clone size, where shown, is once, few, many, or a class for clones that have expanded.

.	TRBJ1-5	TRBV10-2	TRBD1	TGCGCCAGCAGCAAGACAGGGTACGGTAATCAGCCCCAGCATTTT	CASSKTGYGNQPQHF
.	TRBJ2-3	TRBV19	TRBD1	TGTGCCAGTAGTCCCGGACAGGGTAGAGCAGATACGCAGTATTTT	CASSPGQGRADTQYF
.	TRBJ2-7	TRBV10-2	.	TGCGCCAGCCGTAACCGGGACACTTTCTACGAGCAGTACTTC	CASRNRDTFYEQYF
.	TRBJ2-1	TRBV7-9	TRBD1	TGTGCCAGCAGCTTGAGGGGGACAGGGGTAAGGGATGAGCAGTTCTTC	CASSLRGTGVRDEQFF
.	TRBJ1-1	TRBV6-5	.	TGTGCCAGCAGGAGGACAGTACAAGACACTGAAGCTTTCTTT	CASRRTVQDTEAFF
.	TRBJ2-3	TRBV2	TRBD2	TGTGCCAGCAGGGCCTTGGGACTAGCACTTCCCCTTAATAGCACAGATACGCAGTATTTT	CASRALGLALPLNSTDTQYF
.	TRBJ2-3	TRBV28	TRBD2	TGTGCCAGCAGTTTTGTATTTACTAGCGGGAGGAGCACAGATACGCAGTATTTT	CASSFVFTSGRSTDTQYF
.	TRBJ2-7	TRBV5-4	TRBD2	TGTGCCAGCAGCCGAGCGGGAGCCTACGAGCAGTACTTC	CASSRAGAYEQYF
.	TRBJ2-2	TRBV5-1	TRBD2	TGCGCCAGCAGCTTGGTACTGAAGGCGGGAGGGGCCGGGGAGCTGTTTTTT	CASSLVLKAGGAGELFF
.	TRBJ2-3	TRBV5-1	TRBD2	TGCGCCAGCAGCTCCAGCGGGACTAGCACAGATACGCAGTATTTT	CASSSSGTSTDTQYF
few	TRBJ2-2	TRBV29-1	.	TGCAGCGGTCGACAGGACTACACCGGGGAGCTGTTTTTT	CSGRQDYTGELFF
.	TRBJ2-2	TRBV7-2	.	TGTGCCAGCAGCTCCTCCAGGGTCGGCACCGGGGAGCTGTTTTTT	CASSSSRVGTGELFF
.	TRBJ1-1	TRBV5-6	.	TGTGCCAGCAGCCCCTTTAGAGCTGAAGCTTTCTTT	CASSPFRAEAFF
.	TRBJ1-5	TRBV11-1	TRBD1	TGTGCCAGCAGCCGCGGAAGGGACAGCTATCAGCCCCAGCATTTT	CASSRGRDSYQPQHF
.	TRBJ2-7	TRBV10-3	.	TGTGCCATCAGTCTCACAGCGGCCCCGGGGACCTACGAGCAGTACTTC	CAISLTAAPGTYEQYF
.	TRBJ2-7	TRBV4-2	TRBD1	TGTGCCAGCAGCCAAGAAGCGGACAGGGCGACTTACGAGCAGTACTTC	CASSQEADRATYEQYF
.	TRBJ1-5	TRBV13	.	TGTGCCAGCACCAAAACAGGTAGCAATCAGCCCCAGCATTTT	CASTKTGSNQPQHF
.	TRBJ2-7	TRBV3-1/TRBV3-2	.	TGTGCCAGCAGCCAAGAAGGGAGCGGCTACCCCTACGAGCAGTACTTC	CASSQEGSGYPYEQYF
few	TRBJ2-3	TRBV5-3	TRBD2	TGTGCCAGAAGCTGGCACCACGGACTAGCGGGAACCACAGATACGCAGTATTTT	CARSWHHGLAGTTDTQYF
.	TRBJ2-7	TRBV27	TRBD1	TGTGCCAGCAGACCTATTGAGGCAGGGGGCTACGAGCAGTACTTC	CASRPIEAGGYEQYF
.	TRBJ1-2	TRBV28	.	TGTGCCAGCAGTGGTGGGGGGGACTATGGCTACACCTTC	CASSGGGDYGYTF
.	TRBJ2-5	TRBV20-1	TRBD2	TGCAGTGCTAGTGGCCTAGCGGGGGGGTACCAAGAGACCCAGTACTTC	CSASGLAGGYQETQYF
.	TRBJ1-1	TRBV27	TRBD1	TGTGCCAGCAGTTCCCGAATGACAGGGAGGAGCACTGAAGCTTTCTTT	CASSSRMTGRSTEAFF
.	TRBJ2-3	TRBV27	.	TGTGCCAGCAGTTTGGAGGGGGATACGCAGTATTTT	CASSLEGDTQYF
.	TRBJ2-3	TRBV15	.	TGTGCCACCAGCAGAACTATCCAGGGCTTCGGAACAGATACGCAGTATTTT	CATSRTIQGFGTDTQYF
.	TRBJ2-1	TRBV5-1	TRBD1	TGCGCCAGCTCGGGGACAGGGGGCCTTGGTGAGCAGTTCTTC	CASSGTGGLGEQFF
many	TRBJ1-3	TRBV6-5	.	TGTGCCAGCAGTTACTCAAGGACAGACTCTGGAAACACCATATATTTT	CASSYSRTDSGNTIYF
.	TRBJ2-1	TRBV5-1	TRBD2	TGCGCCAGCAGCCTATCGGAATCGGGACTAGTATTCCATGAGCAGTTCTTC	CASSLSESGLVFHEQFF
.	TRBJ2-1	TRBV5-1	.	TGCGCCAGTAAAATAGCGGCCTACAATGAGCAGTTCTTC	CASKIAAYNEQFF
.	TRBJ2-5	TRBV7-2	.	TGTGCCAGCAGCTTAGCGCCAGGCGAGACCCAGTACTTC	CASSLAPGETQYF
.	TRBJ2-3	TRBV27	TRBD2	TGTGCCAGCAGTTTGGGACTGGGAGGGGATACGCAGTATTTT	CASSLGLGGDTQYF
.	TRBJ2-1	TRBV6-5	TRBD2	TGTGCCAGCAGTCGGACTAGCGAGTACTACAATGAGCAGTTCTTC	CASSRTSEYYNEQFF
.	TRBJ1-1	TRBV28	TRBD1	TGTGCCAGCAGTTCGCCGGGACAGGTGGGCACTGAAGCTTTCTTT	CASSSPGQVGTEAFF
few	TRBJ2-6	TRBV19	.	TGTGCCAGTAGTTCTACTGGGGCCAACGTCCTGACTTTC	CASSSTGANVLTF
.	TRBJ1-6	TRBV6-1	.	TGTGCCAGCACTGAACCCGATTCACCCCTCCACTTT	CASTEPDSPLHF
.	TRBJ2-7	TRBV6-5	.	TGTGCCACCTTGGACAGTGTGTACGAGCAGTACTTC	CATLDSVYEQYF
.	TRBJ2-3	TRBV27	TRBD2	TGTGCCAGCAGTCATACTGGACTAGCGGGAGGGCCGGGTGGCACAGATACGCAGTATTTT	CASSHTGLAGGPGGTDTQYF